The rows below give T cell receptor beta chains drawn from one sample of a study of T cells in Graves' hyperthyroidism and ophthalmopathy. Each CDR3 protein gets one entry after TCRdb re-called the multiplex PCR reads with MiXCR. The repertoire consists of 560,000 or so distinct CDR3 sequences, with 15% to 20% occurring once and the leading ten covering around 50%. Sequencing used blood. The receptors come from a man between 35 and 55 years old with Graves' ophthalmopathy. CDR3s include the opening cysteine and the closing phenylalanine or tryptophan. Each record gives: D gene, V gene, clone size, J gene, CDR3 protein, CDR3 DNA. The D gene is left open where the match is weak. Not every row has a clone size; where given, it reads once, few, many or a size class.

NA	TRBV29-1	NA	TRBJ2-1	CSVEEAYNEQFF	TGCAGCGTTGAAGAGGCCTACAATGAGCAGTTCTTC
TRBD1	TRBV4-1	few	TRBJ1-1	CASSHPDRVIIGAFF	TGCGCCAGCAGCCACCCGGACAGGGTAATAATAGGAGCTTTCTTT
TRBD2	TRBV7-6	NA	TRBJ2-5	CASTSGQETQYF	TGTGCCTCCACTAGCGGCCAAGAGACCCAGTACTTC
NA	TRBV2	NA	TRBJ1-6	CASSDGLFGSGSPLQF	NA
TRBD2	TRBV11-2	many	TRBJ2-4	CASSPPGGGDRNIQYF	TGTGCCAGCAGCCCCCCCGGCGGGGGGGATAGAAACATTCAGTACTTC
NA	TRBV20-1	NA	TRBJ1-3	CSAKGGSGNTIYF	TGCAGTGCGAAGGGCGGTTCTGGAAACACCATATATTTT
NA	TRBV6-1	NA	TRBJ2-3	CASSEAQGYTDTQYF	TGTGCCAGCAGTGAAGCACAGGGCTACACAGATACGCAGTATTTT
NA	TRBV18	many	TRBJ2-1	CASSSDNEQFF	TGTGCCAGCTCATCCGATAATGAGCAGTTCTTC
NA	TRBV5-1	NA	TRBJ2-7	CASSLELASNEQYF	TGCGCCAGCAGCTTGGAGCTAGCGAGCAACGAGCAGTACTTC
TRBD2	TRBV10-3	NA	TRBJ2-2	CAISDLGLAGWAGELFF	TGTGCCATCAGTGACCTCGGACTAGCGGGGTGGGCCGGGGAGCTGTTTTTT
TRBD2	TRBV6-1	NA	TRBJ2-1	CASSMLAGGGSEQFF	TGTGCCAGCAGCATGCTAGCGGGAGGGGGTAGTGAGCAGTTCTTC